This passage covers 22 T cell receptor beta chains from one sample sequenced in a study of blood T cell repertoires in COVID-19. The method was immunoSEQ multiplex PCR; TCRdb's version includes in-frame clones alone and lacks a portion of them. The sample records some 280,000 clones, about nine tenths being singletons. The sequenced sample consisted of peripheral blood. The receptors originated from a woman in her forties who had recovered from COVID-19.

This clone was counted between two and nine times. This chain joins TRBV27 and TRBJ2-7; perhaps TRBD1 as D (6 bases). V was pared by 2 bases and J by 6 bases, with 20 bases between. CDR1 MNHEY and CDR2 SMNVEV come from the germline V gene (reference sequence). The CDR3 totals 16 residues. CDR3 in amino acids: CASSLGTPGTRSEQYF. The CDR3 region has the DNA TGTGCCAGCAGTTTAGGGACCCCCGGGACAAGAAGCGAGCAGTACTTC.

The rearrangement links TRBV9 to TRBJ1-4, with TRBD1 identical over 7 bases. Losses at the gene ends were 0 bases for V and 8 bases for J; bases not matched to a gene: 10. The CDR3 is 16 amino acids. Per germline, CDR1 SGDLS and CDR2 YYNGEE. CDR3 loop: CASSVGETGLAEKLFF. CDR3 DNA: TGTGCCAGCAGCGTAGGCGAGACAGGGTTGGCCGAAAAACTGTTTTTT.

V is TRBV29-1 and J is TRBJ2-5; 13 nucleotides match TRBD2. The CDR3 totals 14 residues. The junction had 3 bases not matched to a gene; V was cut back by 6 bases and J by 2 bases. Germline values: CDR1 SQVTM, CDR2 ANQGSEA. CDR3 region: CSVPTSGRQETQYF. The CDR3 nucleotides read TGCAGCGTCCCGACTAGCGGGAGGCAAGAGACCCAGTACTTC. The full variable domain, completed using reference TRBV29-1 and TRBJ2-5, is SAVISQKPSRDICQRGTSLTIQCQVDSQVTMMFWYRQQPGQSLTLIATANQGSEATYESGFVIDKFPISRPNLTFSTLTVSNMSPEDSSIYLCSVPTSGRQETQYFGPGTRLLVL.

This chain joins TRBV5-1 and TRBJ2-1; TRBD1 might be the D (5 bases). Germline CDR1 reads SGHRS; CDR2 reads YFSETQ. There are 16 residues in the CDR3. V was shortened by 4 bases and J by 5 bases, with 19 bases between the two germline ends. The DNA of the CDR3 is TGCGCCAGCAGCCAGGTTTTAGGAGAAGGGGACAATGAGCAGTTCTTC. Amino acid sequence: CASSQVLGEGDNEQFF.

CDR3 sequence (DNA): TGTGCCAGTAGTACCTTCCAGGGGCTTCGAAATTCACCCCTCCACTTT. Residues: CASSTFQGLRNSPLHF. The chain links TRBV19 to TRBJ1-6, with D tentatively TRBD1 (6 bases). Germline CDR1 reads LNHDA; CDR2 reads SQIVND (reference sequence). This CDR3 is 16 amino acids long. V was clipped by 4 bases and J by 7 bases, with 17 bases between them.

The chain carries TRBV4-2 and TRBJ1-2, with 7 bases identical to TRBD1. Germline trimming cut 3 bases from V and 0 bases from J; bases unmatched to any gene: 7. This CDR3 is 16 amino acids long. CDR1 and CDR2 (germline): LGHNA, YNFKEQ. Written as DNA, the CDR3 is TGTGCCAGCAGCCAGGGGGACAGCTACACTAACTATGGCTACACCTTC. It is translated as CASSQGDSYTNYGYTF.

This chain uses TRBV5-4 with TRBJ1-6; no reliable D call. CDR1 SGHNT and CDR2 YYREEE come from the germline V gene (reference sequence). This CDR3 is 15 amino acids long. V was cut by 0 bases and J by 3 bases, with 7 bases left in between. CDR3 bases: TGTGCCAGCAGCTTGGACAGCCTCTATAATTCACCCCTCCACTTT. This sequence encodes CASSLDSLYNSPLHF.

The V gene is TRBV10-3, the J gene TRBJ2-7; 11 nucleotides agree with TRBD2. Germline CDR1 and CDR2: ENHRY and SYGVKD. CDR3 length: 12 residues. The V segment lost 11 bases and the J segment 6 bases; nucleotides outside the gene matches: 6. CDR3 amino acids: CAATGTSGEQYF. CDR3 DNA sequence: TGTGCCGCCACCGGGACTAGCGGCGAGCAGTACTTC.

The rearrangement joins TRBV30 to TRBJ2-5; TRBD2 is a possible D gene (6 bases). CDR1 and CDR2 from the germline V gene are GTSNPN and SVGIG (reference sequence). Between the trimmed V and J ends, which lost 2 bases and 5 bases, there was a span of 12 bases. This CDR3 has 13 amino acids. CDR3 nucleotide sequence: TGTGCCTGGAGTCGTGGGGGGTGGGAGACCCAGTACTTC. Protein sequence: CAWSRGGWETQYF.

CDR3 DNA: TGTGCCACAACACTTACCCGGGACTTCAGCTCCTACGAGCAGTACTTC. Its translation is CATTLTRDFSSYEQYF. The V and J genes are TRBV2 and TRBJ2-7; a weak D match, TRBD2 (6 bases). The V gene lost 10 bases and the J gene lost 0 bases, with 22 bases spanning the gap. The CDR3 is 16 residues long. In germline, CDR1 is SNHLY, CDR2 FYNNEI.

As concerns this clone: Other DNA sequences from this sample encode an identical CDR3 as well. The gene calls are TRBV9 and TRBJ1-1; D is unresolved. Trimming took 0 bases from V and 0 from J, leaving 9 bases between them. This CDR3 spans 15 amino acids. Germline V gene lookup returns CDR1 SGDLS and CDR2 YYNGEE. DNA of the CDR3: TGTGCCAGCAGCGTAGAGGCAGGCCTGAACACTGAAGCTTTCTTT. It is translated as CASSVEAGLNTEAFF.

The rearrangement joins TRBV21-1 to TRBJ2-7; TRBD1, as called in the table, went unchecked against the DNA. TRBV21-1 is marked as a pseudogene. The CDR3 covers 14 residues. For the CDR3, the DNA is TGTGCCAGCGGGAAAAAGACAGGGGTGAGCGAGCAGTACTTC. This gives the protein CASGKKTGVSEQYF.

The chain links TRBV15 to TRBJ2-1; TRBD2 agrees at 9 bases. V was clipped by 0 bases and J by 6 bases; unmatched bases: 9. Germline CDR1 reads LNHNV; CDR2 reads YYDKDF (reference sequence). CDR3 length equals 17 residues. In DNA, the CDR3 is TGTGCCACCAGCAGAGATGGGGCGGGAGGGTTTTTCAATGAGCAGTTCTTC. It codes for CATSRDGAGGFFNEQFF.

In this sample, this clone turned up a few times. The rearrangement links TRBV7-9 to TRBJ1-1, with 9 positions matching TRBD1. With V trimmed by 8 bases and J by 4 bases, 5 bases remained unmatched. CDR1 is SEHNR, CDR2 FQNEAQ, per germline (reference sequence). The CDR3 covers 13 residues. The CDR3 DNA is TGTGCCAGCGAGGACAGGGGAGCCACTGAAGCTTTCTTT. Translated: CASEDRGATEAFF.

The chain links TRBV7-9 to TRBJ1-3, with D possibly TRBD1 on 6 matching bases. CDR1 SEHNR and CDR2 FQNEAQ come from the germline V gene (reference sequence). The CDR3 covers 16 residues. Trimming took 5 bases from V and 1 from J, leaving 15 bases between them. Here the CDR3 reads CASSGQGGASGNTIYF. The CDR3, as DNA: TGTGCCAGCAGCGGGCAAGGGGGGGCGTCTGGAAACACCATATATTTT.

CDR3 sequence: CASSLEPAQPQHF. The CDR3 DNA reads TGCGCCAGCAGCTTGGAGCCTGCACAGCCCCAGCATTTT. The chain recombines TRBV5-1 with TRBJ1-5; D uncertain. V was clipped by 0 bases and J by 7 bases, with 8 bases between them. CDR3 length equals 13 residues. The V gene's germline CDR1 is SGHRS and CDR2 YFSETQ.

V is TRBV19 and J is TRBJ1-1; TRBD1 matches 8 bases. The ends lost 3 bases at V and 4 bases at J; junction bases unmatched: 13. This CDR3 has 17 amino acids. Germline CDR1 reads LNHDA; CDR2 reads SQIVND (reference sequence). Written as DNA, the CDR3 is TGTGCCAGTAGTATTGACAGGGTACAGGGGGTTGGCACTGAAGCTTTCTTT. Translated, it gives CASSIDRVQGVGTEAFF.

The gene calls are TRBV10-3 and TRBJ2-7, with TRBD1 matching over 7 bases. The length of the CDR3 is 16 residues. CDR1 and CDR2 (germline): ENHRY, SYGVKD. V lost 6 bases to trimming and J lost 0 bases; unmatched junction nucleotides: 11. DNA for the CDR3: TGTGCCATCAGCCGACCCCCGGACAGGAGCTCCTACGAGCAGTACTTC. This gives the protein CAISRPPDRSSYEQYF.

The V and J genes are TRBV4-1 and TRBJ1-4, with 12 bases that match TRBD1. In germline, CDR1 is MGHRA, CDR2 YSYEKL. The length of the CDR3 is 15 residues. The V segment lost 3 bases and the J segment 6 bases; nucleotides outside the gene matches: 2. This chain's CDR3 is CASSQGQGADEKLFF. The CDR3 DNA is TGCGCCAGCAGCCAGGGACAGGGGGCCGATGAAAAACTGTTTTTT.

The chain recombines TRBV5-1 with TRBJ2-3, with 7 bases lining up with TRBD1. The CDR3 consists of 15 residues. The J segment lost 0 bases and the V segment lost 4 bases, leaving 5 bases of the junction unmatched. Per the germline V gene, CDR1 is SGHRS and CDR2 is YFSETQ. Here the CDR3 reads CASSLTGPSTDTQYF. CDR3 nucleotides: TGCGCCAGCAGCCTGACAGGGCCGAGCACAGATACGCAGTATTTT.

The rearrangement links TRBV27 to TRBJ2-1; 7 nucleotides align to TRBD2. Germline CDR1 MNHEY, CDR2 SMNVEV (reference sequence). Trimming took 3 bases from V and 2 from J; bases not matched to a gene: 7. This CDR3 is 16 amino acids long. The CDR3 sequence: CASSLSTGTTYNEQFF. In DNA form, the CDR3 reads TGTGCCAGCAGTTTGTCCACCGGGACTACCTACAATGAGCAGTTCTTC.

The rearrangement joins TRBV6-5 to TRBJ1-2, with 7 bases aligning to TRBD1. This CDR3 comprises 14 residues. The V and J ends lost 6 bases and 2 bases, in that order; junction bases with no gene match: 6. Germline CDR1 and CDR2: MNHEY and SVGAGI. CDR3 in DNA: TGTGCCAGCAGCCCAGTACAGGGGAACTATGGCTACACCTTC. Translation gives CASSPVQGNYGYTF.